This T cell receptor beta chain was retrieved from a study of tissue T cells after allogeneic stem cell transplantation. CDR3 length equals 14 residues. CDR1 and CDR2 (germline): KGHSH, LQKENI. This table comes from immunoSEQ multiplex PCR, and its TCRdb copy is limited to in-frame clones, with some not included. The sample shows thousands of clones, 60% to 85% of them seen only once. For this clone: Relative to the germline gene, one junction end is altered; a read error may explain this.

This sequence originates from a male patient aged 60 or older with steroid-refractory graft-versus-host disease after an allogeneic stem cell transplant. The T cells may come from the graft donor. This chain uses TRBV18 with TRBJ1-2; D is unresolved. This specimen was skin, taken at autopsy. The CDR3 loop reads CASSPSGDLLWLLF. The CDR3, as DNA: TGTGCCAGCTCACCTTCGGGAGACCTCCTATGGCTACTTTTC.